These 9 T cell receptor beta chains were all obtained from the same sample, sequenced in a study of blood T cell repertoires in COVID-19. TCRdb keeps only in-frame clones here, not all; method: immunoSEQ multiplex PCR. The sample includes about 260,000 clones, around 89% of them seen just once. Sequencing input: PBMCs or T cells enriched from blood (not recorded which). Every receptor here comes from a man aged 50-59 years who had been exposed to COVID-19.

V is TRBV30 and J is TRBJ2-1, with D tentatively TRBD1 (6 bases). This CDR3 region has 15 residues. Looked up from germline, CDR1 is GTSNPN and CDR2 is SVGIG (reference sequence). V shed 2 bases and J shed 1 base, with 12 bases lying between them. CDR3 sequence reads: CAWSKTGFSYNEQFF. In DNA, the CDR3 is TGTGCCTGGAGTAAAACAGGGTTTTCCTACAATGAGCAGTTCTTC.

The chain links TRBV18 to TRBJ1-1; D unresolved. With 0 bases removed from V and 2 bases from J, the gap between germline ends came to 13 bases. Germline values: CDR1 KGHSH, CDR2 LQKENI. This CDR3 is built from 16 residues. The CDR3 sequence is CASSPPSGTFNTEAFF. CDR3 DNA: TGTGCCAGCTCACCACCTTCAGGAACGTTTAACACTGAAGCTTTCTTT.

This clone has just a few counts. This chain connects TRBV24-1 to TRBJ1-1; D not certain. Trimming pared 2 bases from V and 2 bases from J, leaving 11 bases between. The germline V gene encodes CDR1 KGHDR and CDR2 SFDVKD. The CDR3 has 15 amino acids. In DNA form, the CDR3 reads TGTGCCACCAGTGATTCCCGGACGGGAAACACTGAAGCTTTCTTT. This gives the protein CATSDSRTGNTEAFF.

The sample holds a few counts of this clone. The rearrangement uses TRBV28 and TRBJ1-2; D remains ambiguous. Germline V gives CDR1 MDHEN, CDR2 SYDVKM. The V gene lost 5 bases and the J gene lost 5 bases, with 15 bases spanning the gap. This CDR3 spans 14 amino acids. The CDR3 here is CASSQQTTAYGYTF. CDR3 coding DNA: TGTGCCAGCAGTCAACAAACCACCGCATATGGCTACACCTTC.

This clone appeared a few times. The CDR3 DNA is TGTGCCAGCAGCTTTAGTAGCGCCGGGGAGCTGTTTTTT. As protein: CASSFSSAGELFF. This rearrangement joins TRBV11-3 to TRBJ2-2; a weak D match, TRBD2 (5 bases). In germline, CDR1 is SGHNT, CDR2 YENEEA. The CDR3 has 13 amino acids. Trimming left V 3 bases short and J 6 bases short, with 8 bases between.

This chain uses TRBV24-1 with TRBJ2-1, with a weak D call TRBD2 (5 bases). Trimming took 7 bases from V and 8 from J, leaving 14 bases between them. The CDR3 loop spans 13 amino acids. Looked up from germline, CDR1 is KGHDR and CDR2 is SFDVKD. CDR3 protein: CATRGAGNDEQFF. The CDR3 nucleotides are TGTGCCACCAGGGGCGCGGGTAACGATGAGCAGTTCTTC.

The J gene is TRBJ2-2, the V gene TRBV5-1; tentative D call: TRBD1 (6 bases). Germline values: CDR1 SGHRS, CDR2 YFSETQ. Trimming cost V 0 bases and J 6 bases, with 15 bases left between them. The CDR3 consists of 16 residues. This chain's CDR3 is CASSLEQGFGAGELFF. In DNA form, the CDR3 reads TGCGCCAGCAGCTTGGAGCAGGGGTTTGGCGCCGGGGAGCTGTTTTTT.

Comment on this clone: One end of the junction varies from germline; a read error may be responsible. V usage is TRBV7-3 and J usage is TRBJ1-1; D unresolved. This CDR3 is built from 13 residues. Per germline, CDR1 SGHTA and CDR2 FQGTGA. The CDR3 protein is CASSLLPNSEAFF. The CDR3, as DNA: TGTGCCAGCAGCTTATTACCCAACAGTGAAGCTTTCTTT.

The rearrangement uses TRBV5-1 and TRBJ1-6; 9 bases fit TRBD1. This CDR3 contains 16 residues. Germline CDR1 is SGHRS and CDR2 is YFSETQ. V was clipped by 4 bases and J by 7 bases; unmatched bases: 9. For the CDR3, the DNA is TGCGCCAGCAGCCAGGACAGGGGCGCCGGAAATTCACCCCTCCACTTT. Translating gives CASSQDRGAGNSPLHF. The whole variable domain, filled in from reference TRBV5-1 and TRBJ1-6, reads KAGVTQTPRYLIKTRGQQVTLSCSPISGHRSVSWYQQTPGQGLQFLFEYFSETQRNKGNFPGRFSGRQFSNSRSEMNVSTLELGDSALYLCASSQDRGAGNSPLHFGNGTRLTVT.